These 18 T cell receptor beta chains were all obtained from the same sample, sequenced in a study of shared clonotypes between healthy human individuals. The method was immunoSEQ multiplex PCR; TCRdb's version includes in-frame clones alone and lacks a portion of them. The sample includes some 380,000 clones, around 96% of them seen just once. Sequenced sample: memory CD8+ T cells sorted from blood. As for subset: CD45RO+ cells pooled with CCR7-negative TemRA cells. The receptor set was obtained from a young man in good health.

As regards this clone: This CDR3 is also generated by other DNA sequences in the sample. The CDR3 region has the DNA TGCGCCAGCAGCTTGGGTAACACCGGGGAGCTGTTTTTT. This codes for CASSLGNTGELFF. J is TRBJ2-2 and V is TRBV5-1; D gene ambiguous. Germline CDR1 SGHRS, CDR2 YFSETQ. The germline V and J ends were trimmed by 0 bases and 2 bases, with 2 bases remaining between them. This CDR3 contains 13 residues.

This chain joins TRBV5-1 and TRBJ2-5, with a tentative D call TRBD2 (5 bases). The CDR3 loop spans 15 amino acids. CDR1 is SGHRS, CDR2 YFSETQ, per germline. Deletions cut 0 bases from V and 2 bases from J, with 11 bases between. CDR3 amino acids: CASSLGPSWQETQYF. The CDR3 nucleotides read TGCGCCAGCAGCTTGGGTCCTAGCTGGCAAGAGACCCAGTACTTC.

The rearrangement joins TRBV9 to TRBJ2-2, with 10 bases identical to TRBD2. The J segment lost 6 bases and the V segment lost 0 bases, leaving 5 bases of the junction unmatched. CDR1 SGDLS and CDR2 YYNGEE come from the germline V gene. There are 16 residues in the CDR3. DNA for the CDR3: TGTGCCAGCAGCGTAGAAGCGGGAGGGCCCCCCGGGGAGCTGTTTTTT. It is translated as CASSVEAGGPPGELFF.

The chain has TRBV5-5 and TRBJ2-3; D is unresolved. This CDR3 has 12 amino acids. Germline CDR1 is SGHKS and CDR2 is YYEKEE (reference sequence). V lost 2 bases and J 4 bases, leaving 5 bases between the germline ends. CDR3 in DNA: TGTGCCAGCAGCTTTAATCCAGATACGCAGTATTTT. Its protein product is CASSFNPDTQYF.

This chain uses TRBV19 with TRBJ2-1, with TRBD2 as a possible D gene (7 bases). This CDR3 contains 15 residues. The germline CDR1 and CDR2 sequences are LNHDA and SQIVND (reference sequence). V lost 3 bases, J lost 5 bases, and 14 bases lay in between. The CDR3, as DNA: TGTGCCAGTAGTATTAGGGGGGGTAGGCACAATGAGCAGTTCTTC. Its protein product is CASSIRGGRHNEQFF.

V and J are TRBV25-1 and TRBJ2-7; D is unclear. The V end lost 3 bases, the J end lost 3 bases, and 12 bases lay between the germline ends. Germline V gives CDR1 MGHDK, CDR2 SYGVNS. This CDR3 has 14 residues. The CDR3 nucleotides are TGTGCCAGCAGTGATCCGGGCCGAAGCTACGAGCAGTACTTC. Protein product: CASSDPGRSYEQYF.

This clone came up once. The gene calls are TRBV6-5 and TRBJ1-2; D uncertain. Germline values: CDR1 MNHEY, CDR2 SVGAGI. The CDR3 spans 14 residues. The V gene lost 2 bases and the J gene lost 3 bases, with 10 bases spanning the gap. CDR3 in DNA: TGTGCCAGCAGTTACGTTCCCACTGACTATGGCTACACCTTC. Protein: CASSYVPTDYGYTF.

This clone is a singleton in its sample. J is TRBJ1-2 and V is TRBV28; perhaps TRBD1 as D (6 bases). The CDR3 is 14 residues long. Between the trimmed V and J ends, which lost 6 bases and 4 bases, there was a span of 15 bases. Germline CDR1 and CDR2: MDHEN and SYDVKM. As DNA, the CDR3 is TGTGCCAGCAGACGACAGGTCGTGGGCTATGGCTACACCTTC. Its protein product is CASRRQVVGYGYTF.

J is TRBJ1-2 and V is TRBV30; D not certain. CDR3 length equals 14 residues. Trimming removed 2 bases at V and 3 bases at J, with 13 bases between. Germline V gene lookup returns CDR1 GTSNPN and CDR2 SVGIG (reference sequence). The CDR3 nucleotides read TGTGCCTGGAGTAACGAACAGATTTACTATGGCTACACCTTC. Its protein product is CAWSNEQIYYGYTF.

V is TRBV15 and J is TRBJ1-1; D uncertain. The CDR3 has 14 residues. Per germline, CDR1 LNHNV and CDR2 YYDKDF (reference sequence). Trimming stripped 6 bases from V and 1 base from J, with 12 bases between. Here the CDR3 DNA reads TGTGCCACCAGGGAAGGCCTGGGGAACACTGAAGCTTTCTTT. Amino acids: CATREGLGNTEAFF.

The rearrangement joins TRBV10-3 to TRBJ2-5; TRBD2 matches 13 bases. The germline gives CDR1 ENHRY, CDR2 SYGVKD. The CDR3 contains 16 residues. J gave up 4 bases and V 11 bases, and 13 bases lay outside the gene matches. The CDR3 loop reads CALPEGTSGRGETQYF. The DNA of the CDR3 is TGTGCCCTTCCGGAAGGTACTAGCGGGAGGGGAGAGACCCAGTACTTC.

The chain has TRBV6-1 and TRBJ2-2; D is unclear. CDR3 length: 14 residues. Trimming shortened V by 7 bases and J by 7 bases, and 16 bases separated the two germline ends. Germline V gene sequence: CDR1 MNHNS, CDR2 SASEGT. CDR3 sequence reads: CASIGTTWGGELFF. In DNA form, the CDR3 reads TGTGCCAGCATAGGAACTACGTGGGGCGGGGAGCTGTTTTTT.

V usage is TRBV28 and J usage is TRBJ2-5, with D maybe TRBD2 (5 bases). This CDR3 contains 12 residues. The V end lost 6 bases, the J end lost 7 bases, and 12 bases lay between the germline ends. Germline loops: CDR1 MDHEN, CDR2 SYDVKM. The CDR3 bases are TGTGCCAGCAGAGGACTTTCGGGGACCCAGTACTTC. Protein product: CASRGLSGTQYF. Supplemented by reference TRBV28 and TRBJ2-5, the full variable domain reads DVKVTQSSRYLVKRTGEKVFLECVQDMDHENMFWYRQDPGLGLRLIYFSYDVKMKEKGDIPEGYSVSREKKERFSLILESASTNQTSMYLCASRGLSGTQYFGPGTRLLVL.

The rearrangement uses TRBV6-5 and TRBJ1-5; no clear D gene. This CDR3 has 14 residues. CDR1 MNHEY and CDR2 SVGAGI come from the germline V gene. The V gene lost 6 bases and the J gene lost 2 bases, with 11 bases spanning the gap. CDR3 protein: CASSPVKGNQPQHF. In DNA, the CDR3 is TGTGCCAGCAGCCCAGTCAAGGGCAATCAGCCCCAGCATTTT.

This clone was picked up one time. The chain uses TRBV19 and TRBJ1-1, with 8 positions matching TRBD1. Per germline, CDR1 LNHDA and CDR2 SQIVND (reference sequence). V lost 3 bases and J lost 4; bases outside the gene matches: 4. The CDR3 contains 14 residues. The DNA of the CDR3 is TGTGCCAGTAGTATTTACGGACAGGGCACTGAAGCTTTCTTT. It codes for CASSIYGQGTEAFF.

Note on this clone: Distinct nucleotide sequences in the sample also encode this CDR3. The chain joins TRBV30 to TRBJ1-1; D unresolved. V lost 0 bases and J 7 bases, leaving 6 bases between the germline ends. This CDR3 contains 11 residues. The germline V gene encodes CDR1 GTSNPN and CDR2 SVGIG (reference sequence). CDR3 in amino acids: CAWSVGGEAFF. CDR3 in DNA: TGTGCCTGGAGTGTGGGAGGTGAAGCTTTCTTT.

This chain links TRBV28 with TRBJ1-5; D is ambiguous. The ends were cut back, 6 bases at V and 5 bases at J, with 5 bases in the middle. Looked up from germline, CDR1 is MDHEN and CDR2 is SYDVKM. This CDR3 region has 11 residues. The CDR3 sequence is CASRSDQPQHF. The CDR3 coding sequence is TGTGCCAGCAGGTCCGATCAGCCCCAGCATTTT.

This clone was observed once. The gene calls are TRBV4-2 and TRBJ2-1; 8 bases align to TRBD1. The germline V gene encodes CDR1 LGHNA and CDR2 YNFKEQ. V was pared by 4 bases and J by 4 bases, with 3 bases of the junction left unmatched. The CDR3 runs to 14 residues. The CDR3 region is CASSRQGAYNEQFF. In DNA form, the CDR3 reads TGTGCCAGCAGCCGTCAGGGGGCATACAATGAGCAGTTCTTC.